The 25 T cell receptor beta chains reported below all come from one sample, sequenced in a study of T cell responses to AZD1222 COVID-19 vaccine. Method: immunoSEQ multiplex PCR; TCRdb's copy keeps in-frame clones and lacks some. The sample includes 150,000 to 200,000 clones, around 90% of them seen just once. The sequencing here drew on peripheral blood, taken on day 0 of AZD1222 vaccination. These receptor sequences come from an adult in good health.

This rearrangement joins TRBV10-3 to TRBJ2-1, with 11 bases aligning to TRBD2. Germline V gene sequence: CDR1 ENHRY, CDR2 SYGVKD. V lost 8 bases and J lost 7; bases outside the gene matches: 10. The CDR3 covers 15 residues. This CDR3 is CAIATSGNPRNEQFF. In nucleotides, the CDR3 is TGTGCCATCGCGACTAGCGGGAATCCCCGGAATGAGCAGTTCTTC.

The V call is TRBV28, the J call TRBJ1-2, with a weak D call TRBD1 (5 bases). Looked up from germline, CDR1 is MDHEN and CDR2 is SYDVKM. The V gene lost 8 bases and the J gene lost 8 bases, with 15 bases spanning the gap. This CDR3 comprises 12 residues. In DNA, the CDR3 is TGTGCCAGCCGGGGGGGAGTACGGGGCTACACCTTC. This gives the protein CASRGGVRGYTF.

The CDR3 sequence: CATSDYSGELFF. As DNA, the CDR3 is TGTGCCACCAGTGATTACAGCGGGGAGCTGTTTTTT. The chain carries TRBV24-1 and TRBJ2-2; D is unclear. Between the trimmed V and J ends, which lost 2 bases and 7 bases, there was a span of 4 bases. The length of the CDR3 is 12 residues. Germline V gives CDR1 KGHDR, CDR2 SFDVKD.

Written as DNA, the CDR3 is TGTGCCACCCGGGGAAGCTCCTACGAGCAGTACGTC. Its protein product is CATRGSSYEQYV. This chain joins TRBV10-3 and TRBJ2-7, with D possibly being TRBD2 (5 bases). CDR3 length equals 12 residues. Trimming stripped 10 bases from V and 0 bases from J, with 10 bases between. Germline V CDR1 and CDR2: ENHRY, SYGVKD.

CDR3: CASSETNPGELFF. CDR3 DNA: TGTGCCAGCTCAGAGACAAACCCCGGGGAGCTGTTTTTT. The V gene is TRBV18, the J gene TRBJ2-2; D remains unclear. This CDR3 has 13 residues. Trimming pared 5 bases from V and 6 bases from J, leaving 10 bases between. Germline V gene lookup returns CDR1 KGHSH and CDR2 LQKENI.

The genes are TRBV10-3 and TRBJ1-1; D ambiguous. This CDR3 comprises 15 residues. The ends were cut back, 0 bases at V and 0 bases at J, with 8 bases in the middle. Germline CDR1 is ENHRY and CDR2 is SYGVKD. CDR3 protein: CAISESMGMNTEAFF. CDR3 nucleotide sequence: TGTGCCATCAGTGAGTCGATGGGGATGAACACTGAAGCTTTCTTT.

CDR3 DNA: TGTGCCAGCTCACCAACGGCGCAGGGAGCCAAAAACATTCAGTACTTC. Amino acids: CASSPTAQGAKNIQYF. This rearrangement joins TRBV18 to TRBJ2-4, with D perhaps matching TRBD1 (5 bases). V dropped 2 bases and J dropped 0 bases, with 11 bases sitting between them. Germline assignment: CDR1 KGHSH and CDR2 LQKENI. The CDR3 contains 16 residues. Complete variable domain (other parts from reference TRBV18 and TRBJ2-4): NAGVMQNPRHLVRRRGQEARLRCSPMKGHSHVYWYRQLPEEGLKFMVYLQKENIIDESGMPKERFSAEFPKEGPSILRIQQVVRGDSAAYFCASSPTAQGAKNIQYFGAGTRLSVL.

V gene TRBV7-2 combines with J gene TRBJ2-5; perhaps TRBD1 as D (6 bases). The CDR3 totals 16 residues. V was trimmed by 3 bases and J by 5 bases, leaving 19 bases between them. Germline V CDR1 and CDR2: SGHTA, FQGNSA. In nucleotides, the CDR3 is TGTGCCAGCAGCTTCGGCAGGGGAAGATTCGGGGAGACCCAGTACTTC. This gives the protein CASSFGRGRFGETQYF. Variable domain in full (rest from reference TRBV7-2 and TRBJ2-5): GAGVSQSPSNKVTEKGKDVELRCDPISGHTALYWYRQSLGQGLEFLIYFQGNSAPDKSGLPSDRFSAERTGGSVSTLTIQRTQQEDSAVYLCASSFGRGRFGETQYFGPGTRLLVL.

The chain is built from TRBV5-1 and TRBJ1-6; 10 bases align to TRBD1. Germline V gives CDR1 SGHRS, CDR2 YFSETQ. The CDR3 is 16 residues long. After removal of 0 bases from V and 7 bases from J, the junction contained 4 bases not matched to a gene. Written as DNA, the CDR3 is TGCGCCAGCAGCTTGGAGCCGGGACAGGGGAATTCACCCCTCCACTTT. Protein: CASSLEPGQGNSPLHF.

The chain uses TRBV12-5 and TRBJ2-3; D perhaps matches TRBD2 (5 bases). V gave up 3 bases and J gave up 3 bases, with 28 bases separating them. The CDR3 extends over 20 amino acids. The germline V gene has CDR1 LGHNT and CDR2 FRNRAP. The CDR3 loop reads CASGFGRLDRGGVGTDTQYF. The CDR3 DNA is TGTGCTAGTGGTTTCGGTCGGTTGGACCGAGGAGGAGTTGGGACAGATACGCAGTATTTT.

The chain recombines TRBV5-1 with TRBJ1-4; TRBD1 matches 11 bases. CDR3 length: 16 amino acids. CDR1 and CDR2 from the germline V gene are SGHRS and YFSETQ. V was clipped by 4 bases and J by 3 bases; unmatched bases: 5. The CDR3 protein is CASSNGQGAANEKLFF. In nucleotides, the CDR3 is TGCGCCAGCAGCAACGGACAGGGGGCGGCTAATGAAAAACTGTTTTTT.

This chain joins TRBV5-6 and TRBJ2-3; D is ambiguous. V was shortened by 0 bases and J by 6 bases, with 14 bases between the two germline ends. The CDR3 is 15 residues long. Germline V CDR1 and CDR2: SGHDT, YYEEEE. The CDR3 reads CASSLAPDRMDTQYF. DNA of the CDR3: TGTGCCAGCAGCTTGGCCCCGGACCGTATGGATACGCAGTATTTT.

The V call is TRBV2, the J call TRBJ2-6; tentative D call: TRBD1 (6 bases). Germline assignment: CDR1 SNHLY and CDR2 FYNNEI. Between the trimmed V and J ends, which lost 5 bases and 7 bases, there was a span of 15 bases. The CDR3 length is 15 residues. The CDR3 is CASSPRGFGANVLTF. In nucleotides, the CDR3 is TGTGCCAGCAGTCCCAGGGGATTCGGTGCCAACGTCCTGACTTTC.

The chain employs TRBV28 and TRBJ2-2, with a tentative D call TRBD2 (5 bases). The CDR3 consists of 16 residues. Trimming removed 6 bases from V and 3 bases from J, with 17 bases in between. Per germline, CDR1 MDHEN and CDR2 SYDVKM. In DNA form, the CDR3 reads TGTGCCAGCAGACGGTCCGGGATAATTGACACCGGGGAGCTGTTTTTT. Protein sequence: CASRRSGIIDTGELFF.

V is TRBV7-9 and J is TRBJ2-7; D not resolved. There are 12 residues in the CDR3. The V end was cut by 1 base, the J end by 3 bases, with 4 bases between. Per the germline V gene, CDR1 is SEHNR and CDR2 is FQNEAQ (reference sequence). The CDR3 loop is CASSLEVYEQYF. CDR3 in DNA: TGTGCCAGCAGCTTAGAAGTCTACGAGCAGTACTTC.

V gene TRBV9 combines with J gene TRBJ2-3, with 8 bases that match TRBD2. This CDR3 has 16 residues. Losses at the gene ends were 0 bases for V and 2 bases for J; bases not matched to a gene: 5. From germline, CDR1 is SGDLS and CDR2 YYNGEE. In nucleotides, the CDR3 is TGTGCCAGCAGCGTAGGGAGCGGGAGCGACACAGATACGCAGTATTTT. Protein product: CASSVGSGSDTDTQYF.

The rearrangement uses TRBV21-1 and TRBJ1-2. TRBV21-1 is an annotated pseudogene. This CDR3 comprises 12 residues. The CDR3 sequence is CASVVTAYGYTF. The CDR3 DNA reads TGTGCCAGCGTCGTAACCGCCTATGGCTACACCTTC.

The chain joins TRBV9 to TRBJ1-1, with D unresolved. The germline CDR1 and CDR2 sequences are SGDLS and YYNGEE. CDR3 length: 17 residues. The germline V and J ends were trimmed by 0 bases and 4 bases, with 19 bases remaining between them. CDR3 sequence: CASSVVGTNAGFTEAFF. The CDR3, as DNA: TGTGCCAGCAGCGTAGTGGGCACCAACGCCGGGTTCACTGAAGCTTTCTTT.

The V gene is TRBV19, the J gene TRBJ1-4, with TRBD1 as a possible D gene (6 bases). Germline V gene data show CDR1 as LNHDA and CDR2 as SQIVND (reference sequence). Trimming cost V 3 bases and J 3 bases, with 14 bases left between them. The CDR3 covers 16 residues. CDR3 sequence: CASSILTGRANEKLFF. The DNA for the CDR3 is TGTGCCAGTAGTATCTTGACAGGAAGAGCTAATGAAAAACTGTTTTTT. The variable domain in full, completed from reference TRBV19 and TRBJ1-4, reads DGGITQSPKYLFRKEGQNVTLSCEQNLNHDAMYWYRQDPGQGLRLIYYSQIVNDFQKGDIAEGYSVSREKKESFPLTVTSAQKNPTAFYLCASSILTGRANEKLFFGSGTQLSVL.

The chain joins TRBV24-1 to TRBJ2-3; D is possibly TRBD1 (6 bases). Trimming left V 8 bases short and J 1 base short, with 9 bases between. This CDR3 is 13 amino acids long. Per germline, CDR1 KGHDR and CDR2 SFDVKD. The CDR3 loop reads CATTAGGTDTQYF. The CDR3 nucleotides read TGTGCCACCACGGCAGGGGGCACAGATACGCAGTATTTT.

J is TRBJ1-1 and V is TRBV11-2, with a weak D call TRBD1 (6 bases). Per the germline V gene, CDR1 is SGHAT and CDR2 is FQNNGV. V was pared by 4 bases and J by 4 bases, with 16 bases between. The CDR3 consists of 15 residues. The CDR3 bases are TGTGCCAGCAGCTCCACGCGACAGGTCGGCACTGAAGCTTTCTTT. Translated: CASSSTRQVGTEAFF. Full variable domain (outside the CDR3, taken from reference TRBV11-2 and TRBJ1-1): EAGVAQSPRYKIIEKRQSVAFWCNPISGHATLYWYQQILGQGPKLLIQFQNNGVVDDSQLPKDRFSAERLKGVDSTLKIQPAKLEDSAVYLCASSSTRQVGTEAFFGQGTRLTVV.

The rearrangement joins TRBV9 to TRBJ1-2; weak D call: TRBD1 (6 bases). In germline, CDR1 is SGDLS, CDR2 YYNGEE. V lost 2 bases and J 1 base, leaving 9 bases between the germline ends. This CDR3 contains 14 residues. CDR3 sequence (DNA): TGTGCCAGCAGCGTGGCACAGGGTAACTATGGCTACACCTTC. Its protein product is CASSVAQGNYGYTF. Looking up the rest from reference TRBV9 and TRBJ1-2 gives the full variable domain: DSGVTQTPKHLITATGQRVTLRCSPRSGDLSVYWYQQSLDQGLQFLIQYYNGEERAKGNILERFSAQQFPDLHSELNLSSLELGDSALYFCASSVAQGNYGYTFGSGTRLTVV.

The V call is TRBV19, the J call TRBJ2-1; the D gene is possibly TRBD2 (6 bases). CDR1 LNHDA and CDR2 SQIVND come from the germline V gene (reference sequence). The V end lost 10 bases, the J end lost 3 bases, and 19 bases lay between the germline ends. This CDR3 spans 15 amino acids. The CDR3 region is CATRRGTLLYNEQFF. The CDR3 DNA follows: TGTGCCACACGCCGGGGGACCCTACTCTACAATGAGCAGTTCTTC. Drawing the rest from reference TRBV19 and TRBJ2-1, the complete variable domain is DGGITQSPKYLFRKEGQNVTLSCEQNLNHDAMYWYRQDPGQGLRLIYYSQIVNDFQKGDIAEGYSVSREKKESFPLTVTSAQKNPTAFYLCATRRGTLLYNEQFFGPGTRLTVL.

This clone has just one count. This chain joins TRBV7-9 and TRBJ2-3, with 11 bases matching TRBD2. CDR1 and CDR2 from the germline V gene are SEHNR and FQNEAQ (reference sequence). V gave up 5 bases and J gave up 3 bases; unmatched junction bases: 4. This CDR3 spans 15 amino acids. CDR3 coding DNA: TGTGCCAGCAGCCTTATAGCGGGAGGGACAGATACGCAGTATTTT. Protein product: CASSLIAGGTDTQYF.

This clone was counted a few times. The rearrangement joins TRBV4-2 to TRBJ2-2; 7 nucleotides align to TRBD2. Unmatched junction bases numbered 8, after V lost 1 base and J lost 6 bases. Germline V gives CDR1 LGHNA, CDR2 YNFKEQ. The CDR3 has 16 residues. The CDR3 DNA reads TGTGCCAGCAGCCAAGTCCAGCGGGACTTTCCCGGGGAGCTGTTTTTT. The encoded protein is CASSQVQRDFPGELFF.